The 7 T cell receptor beta chains given below trace back to one sample, sequenced in a study of cytomegalovirus exposure and HLA in healthy donors. TCRdb's copy holds only in-frame clones and misses some; the assay was immunoSEQ multiplex PCR. Here the sample spans some 170,000 clones, about 89% being singletons. Sequencing input: PBMCs. The receptors shown here come from a man aged 18 to 30 in good health and CMV-seropositive.

This clone was detected only a few times. The rearrangement uses TRBV7-9 and TRBJ1-1, with D possibly TRBD1 on 6 matching bases. The CDR3 has 12 residues. The V gene's germline CDR1 is SEHNR and CDR2 FQNEAQ (reference sequence). Trimming left V 6 bases short and J 5 bases short, with 10 bases between. CDR3 in DNA: TGTGCCAGCAGTTCAGGGGTGACTGAAGCTTTCTTT. It yields the protein CASSSGVTEAFF.

The chain uses TRBV5-4 and TRBJ2-4; possibly TRBD2 for D (6 bases). From germline, CDR1 is SGHNT and CDR2 YYREEE (reference sequence). V shed 0 bases and J shed 8 bases, with 15 bases lying between them. CDR3 length: 15 residues. The CDR3 DNA reads TGTGCCAGCAGCTTGGACCTCTCGGGAGCGGACATTCAGTACTTC. Protein product: CASSLDLSGADIQYF.

The chain links TRBV25-1 to TRBJ1-6, with TRBD1 as a possible D gene (5 bases). CDR3 length: 17 residues. Looked up from germline, CDR1 is MGHDK and CDR2 is SYGVNS. Trimming pared 1 base from V and 5 bases from J, leaving 15 bases between. The CDR3, as DNA: TGTGCCAGCAGTGAATTGGTGGGGGGAACAGATAATTCACCCCTCCACTTT. Its protein product is CASSELVGGTDNSPLHF.

This rearrangement joins TRBV2 to TRBJ2-7; TRBD1 might be the D (5 bases). This CDR3 spans 12 amino acids. Germline values: CDR1 SNHLY, CDR2 FYNNEI. V lost 6 bases and J 3 bases, leaving 9 bases between the germline ends. CDR3 amino acids: CASRTEVYEQYF. In nucleotides, the CDR3 is TGTGCCAGCAGGACAGAAGTCTACGAGCAGTACTTC. The entire variable domain, with the rest obtained from reference TRBV2 and TRBJ2-7, is as follows: EPEVTQTPSHQVTQMGQEVILRCVPISNHLYFYWYRQILGQKVEFLVSFYNNEISEKSEIFDDQFSVERPDGSNFTLKIRSTKLEDSAMYFCASRTEVYEQYFGPGTRLTVT.

This clone was found once. This chain uses TRBV5-3 with TRBJ2-5, with 8 nucleotides matching TRBD2. TRBV5-3 is treated as an ORF (open reading frame) with a function not yet certain. V was pared by 7 bases and J by 9 bases, with 11 bases of the junction left unmatched. This CDR3 region has 13 residues. CDR3 sequence reads: CARGPAGEKSQYF. DNA of the CDR3: TGTGCCAGAGGCCCAGCGGGAGAAAAGTCCCAGTACTTC.

The gene calls are TRBV7-9 and TRBJ1-2; D perhaps matches TRBD1 (6 bases). V was clipped by 5 bases and J by 7 bases, with 14 bases between them. CDR3 size: 13 residues. Germline CDR1 and CDR2: SEHNR and FQNEAQ (reference sequence). CDR3 sequence: CASSLTGRGGYTF. DNA for the CDR3: TGTGCCAGCAGCCTTACAGGGAGGGGTGGCTACACCTTC.

The genes are TRBV7-8 and TRBJ1-1; D is unresolved. Germline lookup yields CDR1 SGHVS and CDR2 FQNEAQ. Trimming took 4 bases from V and 8 from J, leaving 14 bases between them. This CDR3 contains 13 residues. The CDR3 nucleotides read TGTGCCAGCAGCTCTTACATGTTCAGGGAAGCTTTCTTT. As protein: CASSSYMFREAFF.